The sequence of this T cell receptor (beta chain) was determined in a study of T cells in Graves' hyperthyroidism and ophthalmopathy. Using RNA transcripts as the source, TCR beta CDR3 regions were amplified. The TCR CDR3 first-round RT-PCR relied on the HTBI primer set. TCRdb used MiXCR to reprocess the multiplex PCR reads, holding one entry per CDR3 protein. The repertoire holds under 350,000 distinct CDR3 sequences, with 13% as singletons. The study's findings and limits: Blood also showed most of the thyroid clonotypes that were expanded above 0.001.

The germline V gene encodes CDR1 MNHEY and CDR2 SMNVEV (reference sequence). V dropped 4 bases and J dropped 4 bases, with 11 bases sitting between them. The CDR3 spans 13 residues. Reasons for excluding patients were uncontrolled infection, other autoimmune disease, pregnancy or lactation. The sample holds many counts of this clonotype. Its cognate antigen is unknown. Sequenced input: blood. The TCR sequence derives from a woman aged 25 to 39 with Graves' hyperthyroidism that later progressed to Graves' ophthalmopathy. The chain uses TRBV27 and TRBJ2-7, with D maybe TRBD2 (5 bases). The CDR3 DNA is TGTGCCAGCAGTTCCGAGGGAAAGTACGAGCAGTACTTC. As protein: CASSSEGKYEQYF.